The 24 T cell receptor beta chains below come from one sample, sequenced in a study of CD8+CD57+ T cells in acquired aplastic anemia (dated by TCRdb to the late 2010s). This sample was sequenced with an Illumina HiSeq 2000. Genomic DNA served as template for TCR beta VDJ combination and CDR3 sequence profiling. The raw public data were reprocessed by TCRdb itself: fastp quality trimming at Q25, MiXCR clonotype calling, in-frame beta chains only. Each CDR3 protein appears once, grouped with its most common genes and DNA. This sample is represented by about 160,000 distinct CDR3 sequences; 40% to 55% of them were singletons. The top ten hold approximately 3% of the sample. Patients chosen for sequencing had shown expansion of CD8+CD57+ cells by flow cytometry. The sequenced sample was sorted CD4+, CD8+, or CD8+CD57+ T cells (not recorded which) from PBMCs. These receptors all stem from a human donor with aplastic anemia.

This clonotype was seen many times. The gene calls are TRBV30 and TRBJ1-2, with D unclear. The germline V gene has CDR1 GTSNPN and CDR2 SVGIG (reference sequence). The length of the CDR3 is 14 residues. The V gene lost 4 bases and the J gene lost 0 bases, with 12 bases spanning the gap. The CDR3 protein is CAWIVMSTNYGYTF. The CDR3 DNA sequence: TGTGCCTGGATAGTTATGTCCACTAACTATGGCTACACCTTC.

This clonotype has ten or more counts. The V gene is TRBV24-1, the J gene TRBJ1-5, with no clear D. V lost 4 bases and J lost 8, with 14 bases in between. Germline V lookup: CDR1 KGHDR, CDR2 SFDVKD. The CDR3 has 14 amino acids. The CDR3 sequence: CATSEPDGLKPQHF. DNA for the CDR3: TGTGCCACCAGTGAGCCCGACGGACTAAAGCCCCAGCATTTT.

This clonotype showed up just once. The V and J genes are TRBV10-3 and TRBJ1-2; D is perhaps TRBD1 (5 bases). CDR1 and CDR2 from the germline V gene are ENHRY and SYGVKD. This CDR3 contains 15 residues. V lost 11 bases, J lost 3 bases, and 22 bases lay in between. CDR3 protein: CAVRGTTEVDYGYTF. CDR3 nucleotides: TGTGCCGTCCGGGGAACGACAGAAGTCGACTATGGCTACACCTTC.

This clonotype was seen many times. The genes are TRBV5-1 and TRBJ2-7, with a tentative D call TRBD2 (6 bases). The length of the CDR3 is 14 residues. V lost 0 bases, J lost 0 bases, and 7 bases lay in between. Germline V gene data show CDR1 as SGHRS and CDR2 as YFSETQ. The CDR3 protein is CASSLDGSSYEQYF. As DNA, the CDR3 is TGCGCCAGCAGCTTGGACGGGAGCTCCTACGAGCAGTACTTC.

The chain is built from TRBV20-1 and TRBJ2-1; 7 nucleotides agree with TRBD1. Per germline, CDR1 DFQATT and CDR2 SNEGSKA (reference sequence). J lost 4 bases, V lost 5 bases, and 17 bases had no gene match. The CDR3 consists of 17 residues. CDR3 nucleotide sequence: TGCAGTGCTCCCGGGCCCTTGACTACGGGACAGTACAATGAGCAGTTCTTC. Protein product: CSAPGPLTTGQYNEQFF.

This clonotype was recorded a few times. The J gene is TRBJ1-5, the V gene TRBV29-1; a weak D match, TRBD1 (5 bases). Germline values: CDR1 SQVTM, CDR2 ANQGSEA. Deletions cut 6 bases from V and 7 bases from J, with 16 bases between. This CDR3 has 13 residues. In nucleotides, the CDR3 is TGCAGCGTGACTGTGGGAGGGGAACAGCCCCAGCATTTT. It translates to CSVTVGGEQPQHF. The full variable domain, completed using reference TRBV29-1 and TRBJ1-5, is SAVISQKPSRDICQRGTSLTIQCQVDSQVTMMFWYRQQPGQSLTLIATANQGSEATYESGFVIDKFPISRPNLTFSTLTVSNMSPEDSSIYLCSVTVGGEQPQHFGDGTRLSIL.

This clonotype occurred many times. The gene calls are TRBV19 and TRBJ2-7; D may be TRBD2 (6 bases). CDR3 length: 17 residues. V lost 7 bases and J lost 7, with 29 bases in between. Germline V lookup: CDR1 LNHDA, CDR2 SQIVND (reference sequence). The CDR3 spells CASKGRGFRGGNSEQYF. The CDR3 DNA reads TGTGCCAGTAAAGGTCGTGGTTTTCGGGGCGGGAACTCAGAGCAGTACTTC.

V and J are TRBV19 and TRBJ1-5; D might be TRBD1 (5 bases). Deletions cut 8 bases from V and 2 bases from J, with 22 bases between. The CDR3 is 17 amino acids. Germline lookup yields CDR1 LNHDA and CDR2 SQIVND (reference sequence). The CDR3, as DNA: TGTGCCAGTTGGGATCGGGGGAGGTTGGGGGGCAATCAGCCCCAGCATTTT. Translating it yields CASWDRGRLGGNQPQHF.

The genes are TRBV19 and TRBJ1-6; 7 bases map to TRBD1. Germline V gene lookup returns CDR1 LNHDA and CDR2 SQIVND (reference sequence). CDR3 length: 15 amino acids. Trimming at V came to 5 bases and at J to 7 bases, leaving 8 bases not matched to a gene. The CDR3 protein is CASSGRDRPNSPLHF. CDR3 coding DNA: TGTGCCAGTAGTGGGCGGGACAGACCGAATTCACCCCTCCACTTT.

The chain combines TRBV13 with TRBJ1-2, with TRBD1 as a possible D gene (5 bases). The CDR3 spans 16 residues. The V end was cut by 5 bases, the J end by 1 base, with 17 bases between. Germline CDR1 and CDR2: PRHDT and FYEKMQ (reference sequence). Here the CDR3 reads CASSPRQTLINYGYTF. In DNA form, the CDR3 reads TGTGCCAGCAGCCCCCGACAGACACTCATTAACTATGGCTACACCTTC.

To note about this clonotype: The conserved phenylalanine or tryptophan normally closing the CDR3 is absent here, so this likely arose from a read error. The chain couples TRBV7-9 to TRBJ2-7; TRBD1 matches at 9 bases. Looked up from germline, CDR1 is SEHNR and CDR2 is FQNEAQ (reference sequence). The junction had 7 bases not matched to a gene; V was cut back by 4 bases and J by 3 bases. There are 15 residues in the CDR3. The CDR3 spells CASSSAGTGFYEQYL. The CDR3, as DNA: TGTGCCAGCAGCTCCGCCGGGACAGGGTTCTACGAGCAGTACCTC.

With regard to this clonotype: Since a much larger clone is just one base distant, this may be a read error. The CDR3 bases are TGTGCCGTCGGGGCTAGCGGTACCCACGAGCAGTACTTC. Amino acid sequence: CAVGASGTHEQYF. The chain combines TRBV6-1 with TRBJ2-7, with TRBD2 matching 7 bases. J gave up 5 bases and V 11 bases, and 12 bases lay outside the gene matches. Germline loops: CDR1 MNHNS, CDR2 SASEGT. The CDR3 has 13 residues.

Concerning this clonotype itself: It may be a read error: a sequence one base away is much more abundant. This chain joins TRBV6-1 and TRBJ1-1, with D maybe TRBD1 (5 bases). V was pared by 7 bases and J by 0 bases, with 18 bases between. CDR3 size: 16 residues. Germline CDR1 and CDR2: MNHNS and SASEGT. The CDR3 is CASTPGNGGMNTEAFF. Written as DNA, the CDR3 is TGTGCCAGCACTCCGGGGAATGGGGGGATGAACACTGAAGCTTTCTTT.

This chain connects TRBV5-1 to TRBJ2-1; 14 nucleotides match TRBD2. CDR1 is SGHRS, CDR2 YFSETQ, per germline. This CDR3 has 17 residues. V lost 4 bases, J lost 7 bases, and 10 bases stayed unmatched. Written as DNA, the CDR3 is TGCGCCAGCAGCCCGTCGACTAGCGGGAGGGCTGTAAATGAGCAGTTCTTC. It translates to CASSPSTSGRAVNEQFF.

A few counts support this clonotype. The chain employs TRBV15 and TRBJ2-7; D may be TRBD2 (5 bases). V was clipped by 3 bases and J by 3 bases, with 15 bases between them. Germline V gene lookup returns CDR1 LNHNV and CDR2 YYDKDF (reference sequence). The CDR3 contains 15 residues. CDR3 sequence (DNA): TGTGCCACCAGCAGGACGCTGGACTCGCTCTACGAGCAGTACTTC. Its translation is CATSRTLDSLYEQYF.

The V call is TRBV10-3, the J call TRBJ2-7; D perhaps matches TRBD2 (5 bases). CDR3 length: 14 residues. V was clipped by 6 bases and J by 7 bases, with 19 bases between them. The V gene's germline CDR1 is ENHRY and CDR2 SYGVKD. CDR3 loop: CAISLGMVGGEQYF. The CDR3 DNA reads TGTGCCATCAGCCTAGGGATGGTTGGAGGTGAGCAGTACTTC.

This clonotype came up a few times. CDR3 sequence reads: CASSRYGRFEQYF. As DNA, the CDR3 is TGTGCCAGCAGTCGATACGGTAGATTCGAGCAGTACTTC. The chain joins TRBV2 to TRBJ2-7; D gene ambiguous. Trimming cost V 5 bases and J 6 bases, with 14 bases left between them. Germline V gives CDR1 SNHLY, CDR2 FYNNEI. This CDR3 has 13 residues.

The chain links TRBV20-1 to TRBJ1-2; tentatively, D is TRBD1 (6 bases). Trimming took off 0 bases at V and 4 bases at J, with 12 bases between the two ends. Per the germline V gene, CDR1 is DFQATT and CDR2 is SNEGSKA (reference sequence). This CDR3 has 14 amino acids. The CDR3 DNA is TGCAGTGCTAGAGATAACAGGGCTGGCTATGGCTACACCTTC. As protein: CSARDNRAGYGYTF.

In this sample, this clonotype turned up many times. CDR3 sequence (DNA): TGTGCCAGCAGGGCCCCGGGACTAGCAGATACGCAGTATTTT. Residues: CASRAPGLADTQYF. The V call is TRBV2, the J call TRBJ2-3; 8 bases are shared with TRBD2. The germline V gene has CDR1 SNHLY and CDR2 FYNNEI. The V gene end was trimmed by 6 bases and the J gene end by 4 bases; junction bases not matched to a gene: 6. CDR3 length: 14 amino acids.

About this clonotype: This could be a read error, since a much larger clone is one nucleotide away. This chain joins TRBV10-3 and TRBJ2-1; the D gene is possibly TRBD1 (5 bases). Deletions cut 3 bases from V and 0 bases from J, with 9 bases between. Per germline, CDR1 ENHRY and CDR2 SYGVKD. CDR3 size: 15 residues. The CDR3 region has the DNA TGTGCCATCAGTGACACCGACAGCTCCTACAATGAGCAGTTCTTC. Its protein is CAISDTDSSYNEQFF.

This clonotype is a singleton in its sample. Written as DNA, the CDR3 is TGCGCCAGCCAGGCCGGGACAGGGGGGAATTCACCCCTCCACTTT. Translating gives CASQAGTGGNSPLHF. The V call is TRBV10-2, the J call TRBJ1-6, with 11 bases aligning to TRBD1. Germline CDR1 and CDR2: WSHSY and SAAADI. J lost 7 bases, V lost 8 bases, and 7 bases had no gene match. This CDR3 has 15 amino acids.

This clonotype was counted only a few times. V and J are TRBV27 and TRBJ2-7; the match to TRBD1 covers 7 bases. V trimming: 3 bases; J trimming: 2 bases; junction bases outside the gene matches: 10. The length of the CDR3 is 16 residues. Germline V gene data show CDR1 as MNHEY and CDR2 as SMNVEV (reference sequence). This CDR3 is CASSFLQWDRPYEQYF. The CDR3 DNA follows: TGTGCCAGCAGTTTCCTGCAATGGGACAGACCCTACGAGCAGTACTTC.

This clonotype was observed many times. The rearrangement joins TRBV7-2 to TRBJ1-2, with D tentatively TRBD1 (6 bases). The length of the CDR3 is 14 residues. The germline V gene encodes CDR1 SGHTA and CDR2 FQGNSA. V was shortened by 5 bases and J by 5 bases, with 15 bases between the two germline ends. CDR3 coding DNA: TGTGCCAGCAGCGGGGGCGGGGGGTATTATGGCTACACCTTC. This codes for CASSGGGGYYGYTF.

The CDR3 nucleotides are TGTGCCAGCTCCCCCCGTGAAGCAGACTACAATGAGCAGTTCTTC. Amino acid sequence: CASSPREADYNEQFF. The chain recombines TRBV18 with TRBJ2-1; no reliable D call. The germline V gene encodes CDR1 KGHSH and CDR2 LQKENI. V was shortened by 6 bases and J by 3 bases, with 15 bases between the two germline ends. This CDR3 is 15 amino acids long.